This TCR beta chain was recovered during a study of PD-L1 blockade in urothelial cancer. The study, taken as a whole, reports: Survival was better when pretreatment blood TCR clonality fell below the median.

As for this clone: The target antigen is unknown.

Trimming took off 5 bases at V and 4 bases at J, with 11 bases between the two ends. The germline gives CDR1 PRHDT, CDR2 FYEKMQ (reference sequence). This CDR3 has 13 amino acids. Time point denoted: pretreatment peripheral blood. Method: immunoSEQ multiplex PCR; TCRdb's copy keeps in-frame clones and lacks some. This sample has some 38,000 clones, with approximately 80% found just once. Sample: PBMCs, taken around atezolizumab (anti-PD-L1) treatment. The TCR was taken from an elderly man with urothelial cancer. The gene calls are TRBV13 and TRBJ1-2; D is perhaps TRBD1 (6 bases). The CDR3 sequence is CASSHQGSYGYTF. As DNA, the CDR3 is TGTGCCAGCAGCCACCAGGGGTCCTATGGCTACACCTTC.